This TCR beta chain was profiled in a study of blood T cell repertoires in COVID-19. Study summary: From T cells, B-cell-depleted T cells, or PBMCs came the material, which was cDNA or gDNA.

CDR1 and CDR2 from the germline V gene are SNHLY and FYNNEI. Trimming took 8 bases from V and 1 from J; bases not matched to a gene: 4. This CDR3 contains 13 residues. Repertoires were generated with immunoSEQ multiplex PCR, while TCRdb's copy carries only in-frame clones and drops some. The sample holds fewer than 250,000 clones, 80% to 90% seen once. Participant reports of clinical history set cohort assignment. Within 2 weeks before study entry, exposed participants met a COVID-19 case. Sequenced sample: PBMCs or T cells enriched from blood (not recorded which). The receptor comes from a woman in her 30s who had been exposed to COVID-19. The V gene is TRBV2, the J gene TRBJ1-1, with 7 bases lining up with TRBD1. As DNA, the CDR3 is TGTGCCAGCGAGGGACAGCCGAACACTGAAGCTTTCTTT. It encodes CASEGQPNTEAFF. Full variable domain (rest looked up from reference TRBV2 and TRBJ1-1): EPEVTQTPSHQVTQMGQEVILRCVPISNHLYFYWYRQILGQKVEFLVSFYNNEISEKSEIFDDQFSVERPDGSNFTLKIRSTKLEDSAMYFCASEGQPNTEAFFGQGTRLTVV.